A single sample gave rise to the 26 T cell receptor beta chains below, sequenced in a study of a mutant IDH1 vaccine in newly diagnosed glioma. Stated time point: week 35, safety follow-up. Every single dose of the vaccine, 300 ug of mutant IDH1 20-mer peptide, came with topical imiquimod. Here immunoSEQ multiplex PCR was the method, and the copy in TCRdb shows in-frame clones only, minus some. The repertoire includes around 50,000 clones, 79% of them detected once, and more than 6.5% sits in the top ten. The antigens for these receptors are not known. This material consisted of PBMCs, taken from a glioma patient whose treatment included an IDH1 peptide vaccine. The receptors come from a man aged 40-55 years with glioma.

The chain joins TRBV7-6 to TRBJ2-2; possible D gene TRBD1, 7 bases. In germline, CDR1 is SGHVS, CDR2 FNYEAQ. V was cut by 6 bases and J by 1 base, with 9 bases left in between. The CDR3 extends over 14 amino acids. The CDR3 sequence: CASSQGGNTGELFF. The CDR3 DNA follows: TGTGCCAGCAGTCAGGGGGGGAACACCGGGGAGCTGTTTTTT.

The V gene is TRBV5-5, the J gene TRBJ1-1; D possibly corresponds to TRBD1 (6 bases). Germline lookup yields CDR1 SGHKS and CDR2 YYEKEE (reference sequence). The CDR3 covers 13 residues. Trimming took off 4 bases at V and 8 bases at J, with 15 bases between the two ends. The CDR3 DNA is TGTGCCAGCAGCAGATTGGGTACAGGGGAAGCTTTCTTT. It translates to CASSRLGTGEAFF.

The rearrangement joins TRBV6-4 to TRBJ1-5; no reliable D call. Germline V gene lookup returns CDR1 MRHNA and CDR2 SNTAGT. The CDR3 is 13 amino acids. Trimming left V 3 bases short and J 3 bases short, with 6 bases between. CDR3: CASSEQINQPQHF. DNA for the CDR3: TGTGCCAGCAGTGAACAGATCAATCAGCCCCAGCATTTT.

CDR3 DNA sequence: TGTGCCAGCAGCGAGATGGGCACTGAAGCTTTCTTT. This codes for CASSEMGTEAFF. This chain uses TRBV21-1 with TRBJ1-1. TRBV21-1 is annotated as a pseudogene. This CDR3 comprises 12 residues.

The rearrangement links TRBV19 to TRBJ2-1; D may be TRBD1 (5 bases). Germline-derived CDR1 and CDR2 are LNHDA and SQIVND (reference sequence). The V gene lost 5 bases and the J gene lost 7 bases, with 18 bases spanning the gap. This CDR3 comprises 15 residues. The chain's CDR3 is CASSEVWGPSNEQFF. The CDR3 nucleotides are TGTGCCAGTAGTGAAGTTTGGGGCCCCTCTAATGAGCAGTTCTTC. The variable domain in full, with the rest retrieved from reference TRBV19 and TRBJ2-1, is DGGITQSPKYLFRKEGQNVTLSCEQNLNHDAMYWYRQDPGQGLRLIYYSQIVNDFQKGDIAEGYSVSREKKESFPLTVTSAQKNPTAFYLCASSEVWGPSNEQFFGPGTRLTVL.

The chain links TRBV29-1 to TRBJ2-3; maybe TRBD2 (6 bases). V was trimmed by 3 bases and J by 3 bases, leaving 19 bases between them. The CDR3 covers 16 residues. Germline V CDR1 and CDR2: SQVTM, ANQGSEA. Written as DNA, the CDR3 is TGCAGCGTTGATCAGGGTTCGGCGGGGCTGACAGATACGCAGTATTTT. It yields the protein CSVDQGSAGLTDTQYF.

V and J are TRBV6-1 and TRBJ1-5; no firm D call. V dropped 2 bases and J dropped 6 bases, with 8 bases sitting between them. The CDR3 sequence is 13 residues long. Germline CDR1 MNHNS, CDR2 SASEGT. The CDR3 region has the DNA TGTGCCAGCAGTGAAATGCGGGGTCAGCCCCAGCATTTT. The encoded protein is CASSEMRGQPQHF.

V usage is TRBV7-2 and J usage is TRBJ2-7; the match to TRBD1 covers 8 bases. The CDR3 consists of 15 residues. With 1 base clipped from V and 4 bases from J, the junction kept 6 bases outside the gene matches. CDR1 and CDR2 (germline): SGHTA, FQGNSA. The CDR3 protein is CASSLGRGLGYEQYF. In nucleotides, the CDR3 is TGTGCCAGCAGCTTAGGCAGGGGGCTTGGTTACGAGCAGTACTTC. The entire variable domain, with the rest obtained from reference TRBV7-2 and TRBJ2-7, is as follows: GAGVSQSPSNKVTEKGKDVELRCDPISGHTALYWYRQSLGQGLEFLIYFQGNSAPDKSGLPSDRFSAERTGGSVSTLTIQRTQQEDSAVYLCASSLGRGLGYEQYFGPGTRLTVT.

The genes are TRBV4-2 and TRBJ1-2; a weak D match, TRBD1 (5 bases). With 3 bases removed from V and 2 bases from J, the gap between germline ends came to 7 bases. The germline V gene has CDR1 LGHNA and CDR2 YNFKEQ. The CDR3 has 13 residues. CDR3 sequence reads: CASSHEGNYGYTF. The CDR3 bases are TGTGCCAGCAGCCACGAGGGGAACTATGGCTACACCTTC.

This chain's CDR3 is CASSLGSEETQYF. The CDR3 DNA reads TGCGCCAGCAGCTTGGGATCGGAAGAGACCCAGTACTTC. The chain couples TRBV5-1 to TRBJ2-5; unclear D gene. The length of the CDR3 is 13 residues. The germline gives CDR1 SGHRS, CDR2 YFSETQ. The V end lost 0 bases, the J end lost 3 bases, and 6 bases lay between the germline ends.

This clone was counted many times. This chain uses TRBV5-1 with TRBJ1-4; 7 bases map to TRBD1. Germline V gene lookup returns CDR1 SGHRS and CDR2 YFSETQ. This CDR3 contains 14 residues. Trimming at V came to 2 bases and at J to 8 bases, leaving 6 bases not matched to a gene. CDR3 protein: CASSLQGLREKLFF. The CDR3 DNA is TGCGCCAGCAGCTTACAGGGGCTTAGGGAAAAACTGTTTTTT.

The chain carries TRBV30 and TRBJ1-1; TRBD1 is a possible D gene (5 bases). In germline, CDR1 is GTSNPN, CDR2 SVGIG (reference sequence). The V gene lost 2 bases and the J gene lost 5 bases, with 12 bases spanning the gap. There are 13 residues in the CDR3. As DNA, the CDR3 is TGTGCCTGGAGTTGGGGGGGTGGGACTGAAGCTTTCTTT. The encoded protein is CAWSWGGGTEAFF.

About this clone: This sample includes further DNA sequences coding for the same CDR3. The CDR3 region is CASSQVGGETQYF. Written as DNA, the CDR3 is TGCGCCAGCAGCCAAGTGGGCGGCGAGACCCAGTACTTC. The chain has TRBV4-1 and TRBJ2-5; D gene unclear. The CDR3 contains 13 residues. Trimming left V 1 base short and J 5 bases short, with 8 bases between. The germline V gene encodes CDR1 MGHRA and CDR2 YSYEKL.

The V call is TRBV7-8, the J call TRBJ2-5; 7 positions match TRBD2. The CDR3 runs to 14 residues. The germline V gene has CDR1 SGHVS and CDR2 FQNEAQ. J was trimmed by 11 bases and V by 7 bases; bases with no gene match: 16. CDR3 loop: CASNPALAAREQYF. The CDR3 DNA sequence: TGTGCCAGCAACCCGGCCCTAGCGGCCCGTGAGCAGTACTTC.

This clone was detected a few times. This chain joins TRBV30 and TRBJ1-6; TRBD1 might be the D (6 bases). In germline, CDR1 is GTSNPN, CDR2 SVGIG (reference sequence). V was cut by 1 base and J by 0 bases, with 7 bases left in between. The CDR3 is made up of 15 amino acids. The CDR3: CAWSEGVSYNSPLHF. The CDR3 DNA reads as TGTGCCTGGAGTGAGGGGGTCTCCTATAATTCACCCCTCCACTTT.

This rearrangement joins TRBV10-2 to TRBJ1-1; 8 nucleotides align to TRBD1. The CDR3 totals 16 residues. J gave up 5 bases and V 1 base, and 9 bases lay outside the gene matches. From germline, CDR1 is WSHSY and CDR2 SAAADI. In DNA form, the CDR3 reads TGCGCCAGCAGTGAGTTTATGGCAGGGGGCCATACTGAAGCTTTCTTT. As protein: CASSEFMAGGHTEAFF.

The chain employs TRBV6-6 and TRBJ2-5, with D unclear. V gave up 5 bases and J gave up 5 bases, with 9 bases separating them. The CDR3 is 12 amino acids. Germline CDR1 is MNHNY and CDR2 is SVGAGI (reference sequence). For the CDR3, the DNA is TGTGCCAGCAGTGATCCTACTGAGACCCAGTACTTC. Protein product: CASSDPTETQYF.

The chain joins TRBV7-9 to TRBJ1-3; the D is unclear. Trimming shortened V by 5 bases and J by 0 bases, and 11 bases separated the two germline ends. The CDR3 length is 15 residues. Germline CDR1 and CDR2: SEHNR and FQNEAQ (reference sequence). The CDR3 sequence is CASSLVPRSGNTIYF. For the CDR3, the DNA is TGTGCCAGCAGCCTAGTCCCCCGCTCTGGAAACACCATATATTTT.

This clone occurred a few times. The V call is TRBV7-2, the J call TRBJ2-1; 8 bases align to TRBD2. CDR3 length: 16 residues. J gave up 9 bases and V 6 bases, and 16 bases lay outside the gene matches. From germline, CDR1 is SGHTA and CDR2 FQGNSA. CDR3 coding DNA: TGTGCCAGCAGGGAACGTGGGACTAGGGGCTCAGGTGAGCAGTTCTTC. Its translation is CASRERGTRGSGEQFF.

The chain has TRBV5-1 and TRBJ2-7; 7 positions agree with TRBD1. Looked up from germline, CDR1 is SGHRS and CDR2 is YFSETQ. Trimming cost V 7 bases and J 3 bases; bases outside gene matches: 16. This CDR3 is built from 16 residues. CDR3 DNA sequence: TGCGCCAGCTCAACCCAGGCCGGGACAGTTTACTACGAGCAGTACTTC. Translating gives CASSTQAGTVYYEQYF. Supplemented by reference TRBV5-1 and TRBJ2-7, the full variable domain reads KAGVTQTPRYLIKTRGQQVTLSCSPISGHRSVSWYQQTPGQGLQFLFEYFSETQRNKGNFPGRFSGRQFSNSRSEMNVSTLELGDSALYLCASSTQAGTVYYEQYFGPGTRLTVT.

The chain is built from TRBV6-6 and TRBJ2-5, with D tentatively TRBD1 or TRBD2 (5 bases each). The V end was cut by 10 bases, the J end by 5 bases, with 23 bases between. Per germline, CDR1 MNHNY and CDR2 SVGAGI (reference sequence). The length of the CDR3 is 15 residues. CDR3 amino acids: CATQNPQTADETQYF. For the CDR3, the DNA is TGTGCCACACAAAATCCACAGACAGCGGACGAGACCCAGTACTTC.

The chain has TRBV6-5 and TRBJ1-6; D possibly corresponds to TRBD1 (6 bases). Trimming stripped 5 bases from V and 6 bases from J, with 14 bases between. Germline values: CDR1 MNHEY, CDR2 SVGAGI. CDR3 length equals 15 residues. The CDR3 DNA reads as TGTGCCAGCAGTAGATTTGTGGACAGTAATTCACCCCTCCACTTT. Amino acids: CASSRFVDSNSPLHF.

This clone was picked up a small number of times. The chain combines TRBV18 with TRBJ1-1; D unclear. Germline values: CDR1 KGHSH, CDR2 LQKENI. This CDR3 contains 14 residues. Trimming removed 6 bases at V and 1 base at J, with 12 bases between. The CDR3 here is CASSLTLENTEAFF. The CDR3 DNA reads TGTGCCAGCTCCCTGACACTGGAGAACACTGAAGCTTTCTTT. The complete variable domain, with remaining parts taken from reference TRBV18 and TRBJ1-1, reads NAGVMQNPRHLVRRRGQEARLRCSPMKGHSHVYWYRQLPEEGLKFMVYLQKENIIDESGMPKERFSAEFPKEGPSILRIQQVVRGDSAAYFCASSLTLENTEAFFGQGTRLTVV.

The V call is TRBV6-5, the J call TRBJ1-3; no clear D. CDR3 size: 16 residues. V lost 0 bases, J lost 0 bases, and 9 bases lay in between. Germline V gene lookup returns CDR1 MNHEY and CDR2 SVGAGI. The chain's CDR3 is CASSYSQVFSGNTIYF. The CDR3 DNA reads TGTGCCAGCAGTTACTCTCAGGTTTTCTCTGGAAACACCATATATTTT.

The chain combines TRBV6-1 with TRBJ2-7; D is possibly TRBD1 (6 bases). Germline V gene data show CDR1 as MNHNS and CDR2 as SASEGT. V lost 1 base, J lost 2 bases, and 6 bases lay in between. The CDR3 extends over 13 amino acids. The CDR3 loop is CASSEGQAYEQYF. The DNA of the CDR3 is TGTGCCAGCAGTGAAGGACAGGCCTACGAGCAGTACTTC.

This clone was seen a few times. The J gene is TRBJ1-5, the V gene TRBV6-6, with D perhaps matching TRBD1 (6 bases). CDR1 is MNHNY and CDR2 is SVGAGI in the germline V gene (reference sequence). V gave up 6 bases and J gave up 11 bases, with 14 bases separating them. The CDR3 sequence is 12 residues long. CDR3 DNA: TGTGCCAGCAGCCCCTTCGAGGGGGCCCAGCATTTT. Translation: CASSPFEGAQHF.